These T cell receptor beta chains were read from a single sample in a study of blood T cell repertoires in COVID-19. Here immunoSEQ multiplex PCR was the method, and the copy in TCRdb shows in-frame clones only, minus some. The sample consists of about 210,000 clones, around 89% of them appearing once. Sequencing was done on a sample of PBMCs or T cells enriched from blood (not recorded which). The receptors were gathered from a man aged 25 to 40 who had recovered from COVID-19. Both conserved end residues are trimmed from each CDR3. A D gene is named only where the DNA matches it firmly.

ASSYNLWPGGPDYEQY | TRBV6-2/TRBV6-3 | 16 | NA
ASSLSGSLGGYT | TRBV7-9 | 12 | NA
ASSYGDKSNEQY | TRBV6-5 | 12 | NA
ASSLGQGTSLETQY | TRBV5-1 | 14 | NA
ASGLVGGRGNTEAF | TRBV12-5 | 14 | TRBD1
AISAQGPPSTGELF | TRBV10-3 | 14 | TRBD1
ASSTSIAGGNEQF | TRBV19 | 13 | TRBD2
ASSLLGQGRNQPQH | TRBV19 | 14 | TRBD1
SVDTLDSSREQY | TRBV29-1 | 12 | NA
ASSVGWGQGQETQY | TRBV9 | 14 | TRBD1
ASSLTGAYTGELF | TRBV11-2 | 13 | NA
ASSRGLGEKLF | TRBV10-1 | 11 | TRBD1
ASSYGTSGYEQY | TRBV6-2/TRBV6-3 | 12 | TRBD2
ASSPMSGRETYEQY | TRBV7-8 | 14 | TRBD2
ASSHRIGYTEAF | TRBV6-5 | 12 | NA
ASRAPSESYEQY | TRBV4-1 | 12 | NA
ASSYRVAASTDTQY | TRBV6-5 | 14 | NA
ASSESGTGTYEQY | TRBV28 | 13 | NA
ASSLGAGTGTNYGYT | TRBV7-9 | 15 | TRBD1
ASSPTGANQPQH | TRBV19 | 12 | NA
ATRTPTDTQY | TRBV6-5 | 10 | NA
ASSARRQGAGDTQY | TRBV4-3 | 14 | TRBD1